Listed below are T cell receptor beta chains from one sample, sequenced in a study of CD8 T cells in ankylosing spondylitis. Via MiXCR, TCRdb re-called the 5' RACE reads, giving one row per CDR3 protein. The data contain about 150,000 distinct CDR3 sequences, under 45% of them singletons. Sample: synovial fluid, either unsorted or a sorted T cell fraction (not recorded which). All receptors come from a male donor with ankylosing spondylitis. CDR3s include the opening cysteine and the closing phenylalanine or tryptophan. The D gene is left open where the match is weak. Rows give clone size only sometimes, using once, few, many, or a class for an expanded clone.

d_call: NA; clone_size: NA; v_call: TRBV7-2; j_call: TRBJ1-5; cdr3_nt: TGTGCCAGCACCTGGGCGGCCCAGCCCCAGCATTTT; cdr3_aa: CASTWAAQPQHF
d_call: TRBD2; clone_size: many; v_call: TRBV9; j_call: TRBJ2-2; cdr3_nt: TGTGCCAGCAGCCTTAAAGGGCTAGCGGGTAATCAGGCCGGGGAGCTGTTTTTT; cdr3_aa: CASSLKGLAGNQAGELFF
d_call: NA; clone_size: few; v_call: TRBV7-2; j_call: TRBJ2-3; cdr3_nt: TGTGCCAGCAGCTTAGCGGAACCTAGCACAGATACGCAGTATTTT; cdr3_aa: CASSLAEPSTDTQYF
d_call: NA; clone_size: NA; v_call: TRBV20-1; j_call: TRBJ2-7; cdr3_nt: TGCAGTCCCGCAGGGGGGTTATTCTCCTTTTCCTACGAGCAGTACTTC; cdr3_aa: CSPAGGLFSFSYEQYF
d_call: NA; clone_size: few; v_call: TRBV6-1; j_call: TRBJ2-7; cdr3_nt: TGTGCCAGCAGTCCCCTCGAGGCCTCTCGAGTATACGAGCAGTACTTC; cdr3_aa: CASSPLEASRVYEQYF
d_call: TRBD2; clone_size: once; v_call: TRBV7-6; j_call: TRBJ2-7; cdr3_nt: TGTGCCAGCAGCGAGGGACTAGCGGGAGAGATCGTTTACGAGCAGTACTTC; cdr3_aa: CASSEGLAGEIVYEQYF
d_call: TRBD2; clone_size: few; v_call: TRBV10-3; j_call: TRBJ2-7; cdr3_nt: TGTGCCATCAGTGCCAGAAGGTATGGGCGGGAGCTCTACGAGCAGTACTTC; cdr3_aa: CAISARRYGRELYEQYF
d_call: NA; clone_size: few; v_call: TRBV6-2/TRBV6-3; j_call: TRBJ1-1; cdr3_nt: TGTGCCAGCAGTGATTACAGGACTGAAGCTTTCTTT; cdr3_aa: CASSDYRTEAFF
d_call: NA; clone_size: many; v_call: TRBV5-6; j_call: TRBJ1-2; cdr3_nt: TGTGCCAGCAGCTTGGGGATGGAGGATGGCTACACCTTC; cdr3_aa: CASSLGMEDGYTF
d_call: TRBD1; clone_size: NA; v_call: TRBV20-1; j_call: TRBJ1-1; cdr3_nt: TGCAGTGCTAGAGCCTCAGGGGGCTTCGAGAACACTGAAGCTTTCTTT; cdr3_aa: CSARASGGFENTEAFF
d_call: TRBD2; clone_size: few; v_call: TRBV6-5; j_call: TRBJ2-3; cdr3_nt: TGTGCCACCTGTTTGACTAGCGGGGGGACAGATACGCAGTATTTT; cdr3_aa: CATCLTSGGTDTQYF
d_call: NA; clone_size: NA; v_call: TRBV10-3; j_call: TRBJ1-2; cdr3_nt: TGTGCCATCAGTGAGCGACAGGAACACTATGGCTACACCTTC; cdr3_aa: CAISERQEHYGYTF
d_call: TRBD1; clone_size: few; v_call: TRBV28; j_call: TRBJ2-7; cdr3_nt: TGTGCCAGCACCTCCCCCCGACAGGGGTTGGGCGAGCAGTACTTC; cdr3_aa: CASTSPRQGLGEQYF
d_call: NA; clone_size: few; v_call: TRBV5-1; j_call: TRBJ2-5; cdr3_nt: TGCGCCAGCAGCTTCTCTTGGGGGGGCCAACCGGCCCAGTACTTC; cdr3_aa: CASSFSWGGQPAQYF
d_call: TRBD1; clone_size: few; v_call: TRBV10-3; j_call: TRBJ1-1; cdr3_nt: TGTGCCGTCGACCTCAGGGGGTACACTGAAGCTTTCTTT; cdr3_aa: CAVDLRGYTEAFF
d_call: NA; clone_size: few; v_call: TRBV28; j_call: TRBJ1-2; cdr3_nt: TGTGCCAGCAGTGGGGACACCCACTATGGCTACACCTTC; cdr3_aa: CASSGDTHYGYTF
d_call: NA; clone_size: NA; v_call: TRBV21-1; j_call: TRBJ2-1; cdr3_nt: TGTGCCAGCAGCAAAGAAGGCCTACTCTACAATGAGCAGTTCTTC; cdr3_aa: CASSKEGLLYNEQFF
d_call: NA; clone_size: few; v_call: TRBV29-1; j_call: TRBJ2-2; cdr3_nt: TGCAGCGTTGATCGACTAGGCAGCGGGGAGCTGTTTTTT; cdr3_aa: CSVDRLGSGELFF
d_call: NA; clone_size: NA; v_call: TRBV5-1; j_call: TRBJ2-5; cdr3_nt: TGCGCCAGCAGCTATTACAGGGTGCAAGAGACCCAGTACTTC; cdr3_aa: CASSYYRVQETQYF
d_call: NA; clone_size: NA; v_call: TRBV7-9; j_call: TRBJ2-2; cdr3_nt: TGTGCCAGCAGCCGGTTGTCGTGGGGGCAGGGTCACGGGGAGCTGTTTTTT; cdr3_aa: CASSRLSWGQGHGELFF
d_call: NA; clone_size: NA; v_call: TRBV5-1; j_call: TRBJ2-2; cdr3_nt: TGCGCCAGCAGAAAGCGGGACACCGGGGAGCTGTTTTTT; cdr3_aa: CASRKRDTGELFF
d_call: NA; clone_size: NA; v_call: TRBV5-1; j_call: TRBJ1-1; cdr3_nt: TGCGCCAGCAGCCCACCGGCAGGGTCGGAAGCTTTCTTT; cdr3_aa: CASSPPAGSEAFF
d_call: NA; clone_size: NA; v_call: TRBV5-1; j_call: TRBJ2-5; cdr3_nt: TGCGCCAGCAGCCCGGGACATGCTTGGGAGACCCAGTACTTC; cdr3_aa: CASSPGHAWETQYF
d_call: NA; clone_size: NA; v_call: TRBV27; j_call: TRBJ1-1; cdr3_nt: TGTGCCAGCAGTCCCTTGTATCGAAGGCATTCCTCCGATAGAGAAGCTTTCTTT; cdr3_aa: CASSPLYRRHSSDREAFF
d_call: NA; clone_size: few; v_call: TRBV12-3/TRBV12-4; j_call: TRBJ1-2; cdr3_nt: TGTGCCAGCACTGCGACGGCTCACTATGGCTACACCTTC; cdr3_aa: CASTATAHYGYTF
d_call: NA; clone_size: NA; v_call: TRBV15; j_call: TRBJ2-7; cdr3_nt: TGTGCCACCAGCAGAGCAGAGACAGCGATCTACGAGCAGTACTTC; cdr3_aa: CATSRAETAIYEQYF
d_call: NA; clone_size: NA; v_call: TRBV5-5; j_call: TRBJ1-4; cdr3_nt: TGTGCCAGCAGCTCGCAGGGACTCAATGAAAAACTGTTTTTT; cdr3_aa: CASSSQGLNEKLFF
d_call: NA; clone_size: few; v_call: TRBV20-1; j_call: TRBJ2-1; cdr3_nt: TGCAGTGCTAGGGGGAGGGGGCCCGATGGGGATGAGCAGTTCTTC; cdr3_aa: CSARGRGPDGDEQFF
d_call: NA; clone_size: many; v_call: TRBV20-1; j_call: TRBJ2-6; cdr3_nt: TGCAGTGCTAGTGAATGGGGGTCGGCTGGGGCCAACGTCCTGACTTTC; cdr3_aa: CSASEWGSAGANVLTF
d_call: NA; clone_size: NA; v_call: TRBV5-6; j_call: TRBJ2-1; cdr3_nt: TGTGCCAGCAGCTTGGAACTTACCCTGGGGTACAATGAGCAGTTCTTC; cdr3_aa: CASSLELTLGYNEQFF
d_call: NA; clone_size: once; v_call: TRBV12-3/TRBV12-4; j_call: TRBJ1-5; cdr3_nt: TGTGCCAGCAGTTCAACAGGGTGGCCTCAGCCCCAGCATTTT; cdr3_aa: CASSSTGWPQPQHF
d_call: NA; clone_size: few; v_call: TRBV28; j_call: TRBJ1-4; cdr3_nt: TGTGCCAGCAGTTTAACGGGAGAAGTTGAAAAACTGTTTTTT; cdr3_aa: CASSLTGEVEKLFF
d_call: TRBD2; clone_size: NA; v_call: TRBV28; j_call: TRBJ2-3; cdr3_nt: TGTGCCAGCAGTTTCTGGCGGGAGTCCCCAGATACGCAGTATTTT; cdr3_aa: CASSFWRESPDTQYF
d_call: TRBD2; clone_size: few; v_call: TRBV29-1; j_call: TRBJ2-5; cdr3_nt: TGCAGCGTTGATTCCGGCGGGAGATCCGTAGAGACCCAGTACTTC; cdr3_aa: CSVDSGGRSVETQYF
d_call: TRBD1; clone_size: NA; v_call: TRBV10-3; j_call: TRBJ2-7; cdr3_nt: TGTGCCATCAGGAGACAGGGGCTTAATTACGAGCAGTACTTC; cdr3_aa: CAIRRQGLNYEQYF
d_call: NA; clone_size: NA; v_call: TRBV28; j_call: TRBJ2-2; cdr3_nt: TGTGCCAGCAGTTTAGAGGGGACTGAGCTCGGCTTCACCGGGGAGCTGTTTTTT; cdr3_aa: CASSLEGTELGFTGELFF
d_call: TRBD1; clone_size: NA; v_call: TRBV12-3/TRBV12-4; j_call: TRBJ2-1; cdr3_nt: TGTGCCAGCAGCCGGACAGGGGGAGTCAATGAGCAGTTCTTC; cdr3_aa: CASSRTGGVNEQFF